The following is a T cell receptor beta chain sequence with its context. The antigen is undetermined. This entry belongs to a study of response to subunit inactivated influenza vaccine. The study's findings and limits: After each seasonal influenza vaccination, few new T cells are recruited, the authors suggested.

In TCRdb, the RT-PCR reads were re-called with MiXCR into one record per CDR3 protein. The table includes under 750,000 distinct CDR3 sequences, 12% detected once. Germline CDR1 and CDR2: MNHNS and SASEGT. CDR3 size: 17 residues. Trimming cost V 6 bases and J 5 bases; bases outside gene matches: 15. This specimen was PBMCs from blood, taken on the day of vaccination. The source is a man over 45 who received an inactivated influenza vaccine. The J gene is TRBJ2-4, the V gene TRBV6-1, with 8 bases that match TRBD1. CDR3 loop: CASSSPGAGGGQNIQYF. The CDR3 bases are TGTGCCAGCAGCTCTCCCGGGGCAGGGGGCGGCCAAAACATTCAGTACTTC.